The 26 T cell receptor beta chains below all came from one sample that was sequenced in a study of T cell clones after liver transplantation. Sequencing used immunoSEQ multiplex PCR; TCRdb keeps in-frame clones, though not all of them. The sample has around 1,300 clones; less than 35% are singletons. Sequencing of dividing CFSE-low cells from the MLR defined alloreactive TCRbeta sequences. These receptors have no known antigen. Sequencing was performed on CD8+ T cells from PBMCs cultured with third-party cells. These receptors all come from a human patient who received a liver transplant. The graft donor may be the source of some T cells.

To note about this clone: A read error is possible here, since a much larger clone lies one base away. This chain links TRBV29-1 with TRBJ2-5; 8 nucleotides line up with TRBD2. Looked up from germline, CDR1 is SQVTM and CDR2 is ANQGSEA. The CDR3 covers 15 residues. This chain's CDR3 is CGVEIAGNYQETQYF. The DNA for the CDR3 is TGCGGCGTTGAAATAGCGGGAAACTACCAAGAGACCCAGTACTTC.

By frequency in the sample, this clone is large. The gene calls are TRBV29-1 and TRBJ2-7; D might be TRBD1 (6 bases). Per germline, CDR1 SQVTM and CDR2 ANQGSEA. The CDR3 is 13 amino acids. The V and J ends lost 4 bases and 0 bases respectively, with 10 bases between them. The CDR3 is CSVGQDNSYEQYF. In DNA form, the CDR3 reads TGCAGCGTTGGACAGGATAACTCCTACGAGCAGTACTTC.

This clone is a singleton in its sample. The rearrangement joins TRBV11-1 to TRBJ2-3; the D is unclear. CDR3 length: 12 residues. Per germline, CDR1 SGHAT and CDR2 FQDESV (reference sequence). V gave up 5 bases and J gave up 2 bases, with 5 bases separating them. CDR3 region: CASSPNTDTQYF. For the CDR3, the DNA is TGTGCCAGCAGCCCTAACACAGATACGCAGTATTTT.

By sample share, this clone is large. The CDR3 nucleotides are TGTGCCAGCAGCCCGGACAGGGAGAGCAATTTCTTT. It translates to CASSPDRESNFF. The chain has TRBV7-6 and TRBJ1-1; TRBD1 aligns across 8 bases. The CDR3 is 12 amino acids. V dropped 5 bases and J dropped 13; count of bases not matched to a gene: 9. Germline loops: CDR1 SGHVS, CDR2 FNYEAQ.

The chain employs TRBV4-3 and TRBJ2-1; possible D gene TRBD2, 6 bases. The CDR3 is 14 amino acids. The ends were cut back, 1 base at V and 9 bases at J, with 13 bases in the middle. Germline CDR1 and CDR2: LGHNA and YSLEER. CDR3 sequence (DNA): TGCGCCAGCAGCCAAGTCTGGCAGGAGGGTGAGCAGTTCTTC. Encoded protein: CASSQVWQEGEQFF.

This chain joins TRBV2 and TRBJ2-7, with D possibly being TRBD2 (6 bases). This CDR3 contains 16 residues. V lost 6 bases and J 9 bases, leaving 27 bases between the germline ends. Germline V gene data show CDR1 as SNHLY and CDR2 as FYNNEI. This CDR3 reads CASSLGMIRAVGGQYF. CDR3 DNA: TGTGCCAGCAGCTTAGGAATGATACGGGCTGTGGGAGGGCAGTACTTC.

About this clone: A far larger clone lies a single base away; this is likely a read error. V gene TRBV30 combines with J gene TRBJ2-1; D possibly uses TRBD1 or TRBD2 (5 bases each). This CDR3 contains 14 residues. Per germline, CDR1 GTSNPN and CDR2 SVGIG (reference sequence). V lost 6 bases and J 0 bases, leaving 12 bases between the germline ends. CDR3: CACSMGVSYNEQFF. DNA of the CDR3: TGTGCCTGTAGTATGGGGGTCTCCTACAATGAGCAGTTCTTC.

This clone turned up a few times. V gene TRBV30 combines with J gene TRBJ2-3; D may be TRBD2 (7 bases). The V end lost 5 bases, the J end lost 2 bases, and 8 bases lay between the germline ends. This CDR3 has 12 amino acids. Germline V lookup: CDR1 GTSNPN, CDR2 SVGIG (reference sequence). The CDR3 coding sequence is TGTGCCTGGGGGGGGGCCACAGATACGCAGTATTTT. It encodes CAWGGATDTQYF.

By share of the sample, this clone is large (0.1 to 1%). The chain links TRBV19 to TRBJ2-7; no reliable D call. The germline V and J ends were trimmed by 6 bases and 0 bases, with 9 bases remaining between them. CDR3 length: 13 amino acids. CDR1 LNHDA and CDR2 SQIVND come from the germline V gene (reference sequence). As DNA, the CDR3 is TGTGCCAGTAGCATCGTGAACTCCTACGAGCAGTACTTC. Translating it yields CASSIVNSYEQYF.

This clone rates as medium-sized. V usage is TRBV30 and J usage is TRBJ2-7; a weak D match, TRBD2 (7 bases). The CDR3 consists of 17 residues. Germline V lookup: CDR1 GTSNPN, CDR2 SVGIG (reference sequence). The V gene lost 1 base and the J gene lost 4 bases, with 23 bases spanning the gap. The CDR3 reads CAWSGLGAGVPYYEQYF. The CDR3, as DNA: TGTGCCTGGAGTGGTTTGGGGGCGGGAGTCCCCTATTACGAGCAGTACTTC.

In this sample, this clone turned up a few times. Other DNA sequences in the sample encode the same CDR3. The genes are TRBV4-1 and TRBJ2-3; D uncertain. V was clipped by 0 bases and J by 2 bases, with 9 bases between them. CDR1 is MGHRA, CDR2 YSYEKL, per germline. This CDR3 spans 15 amino acids. For the CDR3, the DNA is TGCGCCAGCAGCCAAGATTATGGAAACACAGATACGCAGTATTTT. Protein: CASSQDYGNTDTQYF.

This clone was seen a few times. The genes are TRBV7-7 and TRBJ1-2; no firm D call. CDR3 length: 13 amino acids. CDR1 is SSHAT, CDR2 FNYEAQ, per germline (reference sequence). V gave up 7 bases and J gave up 7 bases, with 16 bases separating them. The CDR3 protein is CASNPGVTFGYTF. The CDR3 nucleotides are TGTGCCAGCAACCCCGGGGTTACCTTTGGCTACACCTTC.

This clone appeared a few times. The rearrangement links TRBV15 to TRBJ2-7; D possibly matches TRBD1 or TRBD2 (5 bases each). CDR3 length: 13 amino acids. Deletions cut 3 bases from V and 2 bases from J, with 8 bases between. Germline assignment: CDR1 LNHNV and CDR2 YYDKDF (reference sequence). The CDR3, as DNA: TGTGCCACCAGCAGGGGGGTTACCTACGAGCAGTACTTC. Translated, it gives CATSRGVTYEQYF.

This clone is deemed large. The CDR3 nucleotides are TGTGCCACCAGCCTTAGCGGGGGCGCCTACGAGCAGTACTTC. Translation: CATSLSGGAYEQYF. The rearrangement joins TRBV15 to TRBJ2-7, with 9 positions matching TRBD2. From germline, CDR1 is LNHNV and CDR2 YYDKDF (reference sequence). V lost 5 bases and J lost 2; bases outside the gene matches: 4. The CDR3 is 14 amino acids. Complete variable domain (other parts from reference TRBV15 and TRBJ2-7): DAMVIQNPRYQVTQFGKPVTLSCSQTLNHNVMYWYQQKSSQAPKLLFHYYDKDFNNEADTPDNFQSRRPNTSFCFLDIRSPGLGDTAMYLCATSLSGGAYEQYFGPGTRLTVT.

This clone was counted between two and nine times. V and J are TRBV5-4 and TRBJ2-7, with D unresolved. V dropped 0 bases and J dropped 0 bases, with 4 bases sitting between them. The CDR3 covers 13 residues. Germline V gene data show CDR1 as SGHNT and CDR2 as YYREEE (reference sequence). CDR3 nucleotides: TGTGCCAGCAGCTTGGCTCCCTCCTACGAGCAGTACTTC. This sequence encodes CASSLAPSYEQYF.

For this clone: At one boundary the junction diverges from the germline segment, which might be a read error. This sequence joins TRBV7-3 and TRBJ2-7; D possibly corresponds to TRBD2 (6 bases). CDR1 SGHTA and CDR2 FQGTGA come from the germline V gene. The CDR3 totals 14 residues. CDR3 DNA sequence: TGCGCCAGCAGCCAAATAGCGGTGGGCTACGAGCAGTACTTC. Translation gives CASSQIAVGYEQYF.

This clone was counted a few times. One end of the junction does not line up with germline, which may come from a read error. The same CDR3 also results from other DNA sequences found in this sample. V usage is TRBV4-1 and J usage is TRBJ1-2; no reliable D call. The CDR3 extends over 11 amino acids. Germline V gene lookup returns CDR1 MGHRA and CDR2 YSYEKL. The CDR3 coding sequence is TGTGCCAGCAGCTACCGGAATGGCTACACCTTC. Translating gives CASSYRNGYTF.

In this sample, this clone turned up a few times. A single base separates this from a much larger clone, so it may be a read error. This rearrangement joins TRBV4-2 to TRBJ2-7; tentative D call: TRBD1 (6 bases). In germline, CDR1 is LGHNA, CDR2 YNFKEQ. CDR3 length: 14 amino acids. The V end lost 4 bases, the J end lost 5 bases, and 15 bases lay between the germline ends. The CDR3 here is CASSRLQGRDEQYF. The CDR3, as DNA: TGTGCCAGCAGCCGCCTACAGGGCAGAGACGAGCAGTACTTC.

This chain links TRBV14 with TRBJ2-7; possibly TRBD2 for D (6 bases). V was clipped by 5 bases and J by 3 bases, with 14 bases between them. CDR3 length equals 14 residues. Germline V gives CDR1 SGHDN, CDR2 FVKESK. The CDR3, as DNA: TGTGCCAGCAGCTTCGCGGGAAGTAGCTACGAGCAGTACTTC. This translates into CASSFAGSSYEQYF.

V usage is TRBV13 and J usage is TRBJ1-2; no definite D call. Germline CDR1 reads PRHDT; CDR2 reads FYEKMQ (reference sequence). V was shortened by 1 base and J by 1 base, with 10 bases between the two germline ends. The CDR3 totals 15 residues. The CDR3 is CASSLASGFNYGYTF. In DNA form, the CDR3 reads TGTGCCAGCAGCTTAGCCTCGGGCTTTAACTATGGCTACACCTTC.

This clone is labeled large. The V and J genes are TRBV7-9 and TRBJ1-5, with D uncertain. Deletions cut 5 bases from V and 0 bases from J, with 17 bases between. Germline V gene sequence: CDR1 SEHNR, CDR2 FQNEAQ (reference sequence). The CDR3 spans 17 residues. CDR3 residues: CASSHGREEVSNQPQHF. CDR3 coding DNA: TGTGCCAGCAGCCACGGACGGGAAGAGGTTAGCAATCAGCCCCAGCATTTT.

The gene calls are TRBV4-1 and TRBJ1-4, with a weak D call TRBD1 (5 bases). CDR3 length: 18 amino acids. V dropped 0 bases and J dropped 4 bases, with 18 bases sitting between them. The germline V gene has CDR1 MGHRA and CDR2 YSYEKL. CDR3 sequence reads: CASSQEGGGQGLNEKLFF. The DNA of the CDR3 is TGCGCCAGCAGCCAAGAAGGTGGTGGTCAGGGCCTTAATGAAAAACTGTTTTTT.

This clone was seen only a few times. A far larger clone lies a single base away; this is likely a read error. V gene TRBV4-2 combines with J gene TRBJ1-2, with D unresolved. Per the germline V gene, CDR1 is LGHNA and CDR2 is YNFKEQ. Trimming stripped 5 bases from V and 9 bases from J, with 10 bases between. The CDR3 runs 11 residues. The CDR3 here is CASSYRNCYTF. The DNA of the CDR3 is TGTGCCAGCAGCTACCGGAATTGCTACACCTTC.

Within the sample, this clone is medium-sized. The chain combines TRBV19 with TRBJ2-1, with D unresolved. Germline V gene data show CDR1 as LNHDA and CDR2 as SQIVND (reference sequence). Trimming removed 5 bases at V and 6 bases at J, with 11 bases between. The CDR3 spans 13 residues. The CDR3 DNA is TGTGCCAGTAGTCTCGACACCGCCAATGAGCAGTTCTTC. Encoded protein: CASSLDTANEQFF.

The rearrangement uses TRBV6-5 and TRBJ1-5, with D uncertain. Germline V gene lookup returns CDR1 MNHEY and CDR2 SVGAGI. The CDR3 totals 13 residues. Trimming stripped 2 bases from V and 0 bases from J, with 2 bases between. The CDR3 here is CASSYSSNQPQHF. The CDR3 nucleotides read TGTGCCAGCAGTTACAGTAGCAATCAGCCCCAGCATTTT.

Concerning this clone itself: Being one base from a much bigger clone, this may be a read error. Additional DNA sequences in this sample encode the identical CDR3. The V and J genes are TRBV19 and TRBJ2-7; the match to TRBD1 covers 8 bases. From germline, CDR1 is LNHDA and CDR2 SQIVND (reference sequence). J gave up 0 bases and V 6 bases, and 7 bases lay outside the gene matches. CDR3 length: 15 amino acids. The CDR3 reads CASSRGQGLSYEQYF. Written as DNA, the CDR3 is TGTGCCAGTAGCCGTGGACAGGGTCTCTCCTACGAGCAGTACTTC.